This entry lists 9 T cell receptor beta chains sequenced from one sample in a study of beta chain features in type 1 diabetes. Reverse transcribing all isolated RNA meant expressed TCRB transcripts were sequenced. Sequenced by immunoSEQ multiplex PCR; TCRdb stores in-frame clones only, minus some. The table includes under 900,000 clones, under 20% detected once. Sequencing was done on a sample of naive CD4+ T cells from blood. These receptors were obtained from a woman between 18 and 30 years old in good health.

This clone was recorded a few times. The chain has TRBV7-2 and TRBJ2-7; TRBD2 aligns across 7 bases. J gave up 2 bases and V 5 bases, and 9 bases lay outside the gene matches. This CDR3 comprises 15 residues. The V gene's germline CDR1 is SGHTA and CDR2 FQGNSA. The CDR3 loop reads CASSPEGSGPYEQYF. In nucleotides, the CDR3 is TGTGCCAGCAGCCCAGAGGGTAGCGGGCCCTACGAGCAGTACTTC.

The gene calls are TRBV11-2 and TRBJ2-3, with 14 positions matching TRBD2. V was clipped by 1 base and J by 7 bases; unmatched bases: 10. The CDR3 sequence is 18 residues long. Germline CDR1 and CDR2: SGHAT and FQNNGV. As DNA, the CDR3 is TGTGCCAGCAGCTTAGTCCAACGAGGGACTAGCGGGAGTTATACGCAGTATTTT. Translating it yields CASSLVQRGTSGSYTQYF.

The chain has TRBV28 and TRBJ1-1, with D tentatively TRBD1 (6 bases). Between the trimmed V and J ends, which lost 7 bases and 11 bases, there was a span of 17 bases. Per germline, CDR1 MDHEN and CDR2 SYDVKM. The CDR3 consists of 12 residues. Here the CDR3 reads CASTIGGSLAFF. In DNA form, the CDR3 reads TGTGCCAGCACCATAGGGGGTAGCTTGGCTTTCTTT.

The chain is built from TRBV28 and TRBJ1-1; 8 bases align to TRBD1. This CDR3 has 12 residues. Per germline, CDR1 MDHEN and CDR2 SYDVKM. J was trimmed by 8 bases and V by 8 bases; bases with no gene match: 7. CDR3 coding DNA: TGTGCCAGCCGATTGGGGACAGGCGAAGCTTTCTTT. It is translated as CASRLGTGEAFF.

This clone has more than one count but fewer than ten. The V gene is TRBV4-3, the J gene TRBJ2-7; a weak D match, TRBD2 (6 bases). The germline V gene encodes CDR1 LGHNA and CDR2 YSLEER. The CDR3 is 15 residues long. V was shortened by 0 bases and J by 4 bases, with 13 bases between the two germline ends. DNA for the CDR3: TGCGCCAGCAGCCAAGAGGCCGCGGCGGGATACGAGCAGTACTTC. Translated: CASSQEAAAGYEQYF.

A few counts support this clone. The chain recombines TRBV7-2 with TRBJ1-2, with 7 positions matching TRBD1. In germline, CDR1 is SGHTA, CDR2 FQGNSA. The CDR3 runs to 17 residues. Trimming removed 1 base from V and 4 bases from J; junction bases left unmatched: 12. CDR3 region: CASSLGNRGAPPYGYTF. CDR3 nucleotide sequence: TGTGCCAGCAGCTTAGGAAACAGGGGTGCCCCCCCCTATGGCTACACCTTC.

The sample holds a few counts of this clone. The DNA for the CDR3 is TGCGCCAGCAGCCAAGGACCTCTTCGGATTAGCACAGATACGCAGTATTTT. This translates into CASSQGPLRISTDTQYF. The chain joins TRBV4-1 to TRBJ2-3; D remains ambiguous. There are 17 residues in the CDR3. The germline gives CDR1 MGHRA, CDR2 YSYEKL. V lost 1 base to trimming and J lost 0 bases, with 14 bases between them.

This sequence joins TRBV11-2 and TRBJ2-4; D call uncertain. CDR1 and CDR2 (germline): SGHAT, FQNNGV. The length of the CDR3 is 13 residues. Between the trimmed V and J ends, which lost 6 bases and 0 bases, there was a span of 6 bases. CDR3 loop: CASRDLAKNIQYF. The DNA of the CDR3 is TGTGCCAGCAGAGACCTAGCCAAAAACATTCAGTACTTC.

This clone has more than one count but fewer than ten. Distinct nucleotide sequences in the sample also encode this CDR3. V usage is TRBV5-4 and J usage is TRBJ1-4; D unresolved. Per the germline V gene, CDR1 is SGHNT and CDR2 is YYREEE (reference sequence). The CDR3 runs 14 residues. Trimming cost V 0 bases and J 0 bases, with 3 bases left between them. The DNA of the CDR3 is TGTGCCAGCAGCTTGGGGGCAACTAATGAAAAACTGTTTTTT. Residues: CASSLGATNEKLFF.